A selection of T cell receptor beta chains follows, all from one sample in a study of cytomegalovirus exposure and HLA in healthy donors. Profiling relied on immunoSEQ multiplex PCR, and the TCRdb table lists in-frame clones only, not all of them. In the table there are some 130,000 clones, 85% to 90% of which are singletons. Sequencing used PBMCs. These TCRs come from a woman between 18 and 29 years old in good health and CMV-seronegative. Both conserved end residues are part of each CDR3. D genes are given only for firm matches. Some rows have no size entry. The others give once, few or many, or a class for an expanded clone.

TRBJ2-7,TRBV11-1,many,TRBD1,TGTGCCAGCAGCCCCCGACAGGGTAACACCTACGAGCAGTACTTC,CASSPRQGNTYEQYF
TRBJ1-3,TRBV7-9,.,TRBD1,TGTGCCAGCAGCGATCAAGGACAGGGGACTGGAAACACCATATATTTT,CASSDQGQGTGNTIYF
TRBJ1-1,TRBV6-5,.,.,TGTGCCAGCAGTTACTCTGGGCAGAGGAACACTGAAGCTTTCTTT,CASSYSGQRNTEAFF
TRBJ2-1,TRBV9,.,TRBD1,TGTGCCAGCAGCGGGACAGGGAGCTCCTACAATGAGCAGTTCTTC,CASSGTGSSYNEQFF
TRBJ2-3,TRBV29-1,.,TRBD2,TGCAGCGCCCCTTCCGGGGGGGCAATAGATACGCAGTATTTT,CSAPSGGAIDTQYF
TRBJ1-2,TRBV19,once,.,TGTGCCAGTAGTCCTGACAGGTTCTATGGCTACACCTTC,CASSPDRFYGYTF
TRBJ1-2,TRBV19,.,.,TGTGCCAGTAACGATGGCGGCTACTATGGCTACACCTTC,CASNDGGYYGYTF
TRBJ1-1,TRBV18,.,TRBD1,TGTGCCAGCTCATTCGGACAGGCGAACACTGAAGCTTTCTTT,CASSFGQANTEAFF
TRBJ2-3,TRBV7-3,.,TRBD2,TGTGCCAGCAGCGGATATAGCGGGGGGGCCAAATACACAGATACGCAGTATTTT,CASSGYSGGAKYTDTQYF
TRBJ2-4,TRBV21-1,.,.,TGTGCCAGCAGCAAAGGGGCGGGAAGGGAAAACATTCAGTACTTC,CASSKGAGRENIQYF